This TCR beta chain was recovered during a study of CD8 T cells in ankylosing spondylitis. Germline CDR1 reads SGHTA; CDR2 reads FQGNSA. The CDR3 is 14 residues long. The ends were cut back, 5 bases at V and 10 bases at J, with 18 bases in the middle. In regard to this clonotype: Its specificity is not known.

Whole-study results and caveats: Relatively scarce in peripheral blood, disease-linked clones were CD8+. Reactive arthritis synovial fluid and blood were previously reported to contain some motif variants. Within ankylosing spondylitis blood, a TCR beta motif made up of roughly eight highly homologous variants appeared to be characteristic.

Generation of TCR beta libraries employed quantitative 5'-RACE incorporating molecular barcodes. Using its own MiXCR run on the 5' RACE reads, TCRdb lists one record per CDR3 protein. The sample shows 110,000 to 150,000 distinct CDR3 sequences, roughly 8.4% of them seen only once. Material: synovial fluid, either unsorted or a sorted T cell fraction (not recorded which). The chain combines TRBV7-2 with TRBJ2-1; the D is unclear. The receptor was isolated from a male donor with ankylosing spondylitis. CDR3 sequence reads: CASSPQTPFREQFF. CDR3 nucleotides: TGTGCCAGCAGCCCACAGACACCCTTCAGGGAGCAGTTCTTC.